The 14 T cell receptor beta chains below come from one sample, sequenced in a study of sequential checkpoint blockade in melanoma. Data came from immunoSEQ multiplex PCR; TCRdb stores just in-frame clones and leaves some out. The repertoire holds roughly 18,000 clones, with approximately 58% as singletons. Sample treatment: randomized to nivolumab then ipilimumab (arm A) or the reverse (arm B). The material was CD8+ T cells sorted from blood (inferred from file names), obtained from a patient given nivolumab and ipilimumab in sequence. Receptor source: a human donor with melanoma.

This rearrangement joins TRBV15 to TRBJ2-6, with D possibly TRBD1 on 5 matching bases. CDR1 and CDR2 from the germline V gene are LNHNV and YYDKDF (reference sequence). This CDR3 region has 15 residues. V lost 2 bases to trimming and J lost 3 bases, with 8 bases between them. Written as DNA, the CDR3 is TGTGCCACCAGCAGATTTCAGGGTGGGGCCAACGTCCTGACTTTC. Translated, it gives CATSRFQGGANVLTF. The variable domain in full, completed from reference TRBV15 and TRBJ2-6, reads DAMVIQNPRYQVTQFGKPVTLSCSQTLNHNVMYWYQQKSSQAPKLLFHYYDKDFNNEADTPDNFQSRRPNTSFCFLDIRSPGLGDTAMYLCATSRFQGGANVLTFGAGSRLTVL.

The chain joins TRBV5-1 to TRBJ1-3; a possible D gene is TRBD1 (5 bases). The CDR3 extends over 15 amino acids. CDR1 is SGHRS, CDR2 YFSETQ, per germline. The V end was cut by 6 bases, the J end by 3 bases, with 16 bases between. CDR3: CASKFGREGGNTIYF. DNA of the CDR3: TGCGCCAGCAAATTCGGCAGGGAGGGTGGAAACACCATATATTTT.

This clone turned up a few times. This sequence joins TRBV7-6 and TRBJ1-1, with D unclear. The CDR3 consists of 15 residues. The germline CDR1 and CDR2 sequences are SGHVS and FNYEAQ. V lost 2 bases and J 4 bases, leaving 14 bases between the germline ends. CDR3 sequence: CASSLIEIMSTEAFF. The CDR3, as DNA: TGTGCCAGCAGCTTAATCGAGATAATGAGCACTGAAGCTTTCTTT.

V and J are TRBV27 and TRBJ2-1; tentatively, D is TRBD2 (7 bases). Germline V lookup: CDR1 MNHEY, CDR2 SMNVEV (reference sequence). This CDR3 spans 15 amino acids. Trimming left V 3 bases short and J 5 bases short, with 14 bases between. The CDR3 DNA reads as TGTGCCAGCAGTTTTCGGGGGGCCGCCCACAATGAGCAGTTCTTC. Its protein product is CASSFRGAAHNEQFF.

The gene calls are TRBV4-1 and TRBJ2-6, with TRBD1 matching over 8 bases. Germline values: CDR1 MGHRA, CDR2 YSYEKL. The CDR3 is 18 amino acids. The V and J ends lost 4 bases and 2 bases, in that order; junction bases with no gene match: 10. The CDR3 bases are TGCGCCAGCAGCCTCGGGACAGGTCTGGAAGCTGGGGCCAACGTCCTGACTTTC. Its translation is CASSLGTGLEAGANVLTF.

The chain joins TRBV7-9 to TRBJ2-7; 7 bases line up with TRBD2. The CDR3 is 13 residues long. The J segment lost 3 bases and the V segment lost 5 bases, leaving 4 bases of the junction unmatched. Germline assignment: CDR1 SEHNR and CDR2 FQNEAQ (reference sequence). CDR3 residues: CASSPPGGYEQYF. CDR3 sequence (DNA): TGTGCCAGCAGCCCGCCGGGGGGCTACGAGCAGTACTTC.

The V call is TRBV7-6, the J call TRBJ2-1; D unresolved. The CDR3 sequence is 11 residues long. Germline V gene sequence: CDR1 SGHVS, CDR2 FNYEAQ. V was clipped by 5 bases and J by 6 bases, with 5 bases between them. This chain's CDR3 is CASSASNEQFF. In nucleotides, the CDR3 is TGTGCCAGCAGCGCTAGCAATGAGCAGTTCTTC.

In nucleotides, the CDR3 is TGTGCCAGCAGCTTTTCGCCGGGACAGCTCTCTTCACCCCTCCACTTT. This codes for CASSFSPGQLSSPLHF. The chain uses TRBV5-5 and TRBJ1-6; 7 bases are shared with TRBD1. J lost 9 bases, V lost 2 bases, and 11 bases had no gene match. Germline values: CDR1 SGHKS, CDR2 YYEKEE (reference sequence). The CDR3 has 16 amino acids.

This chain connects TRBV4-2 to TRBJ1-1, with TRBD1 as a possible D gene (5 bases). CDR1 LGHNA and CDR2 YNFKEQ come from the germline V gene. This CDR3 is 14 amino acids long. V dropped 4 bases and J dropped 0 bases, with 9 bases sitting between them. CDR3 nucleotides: TGTGCCAGCAGCCCACAGGCTTTGAACACTGAAGCTTTCTTT. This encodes CASSPQALNTEAFF.

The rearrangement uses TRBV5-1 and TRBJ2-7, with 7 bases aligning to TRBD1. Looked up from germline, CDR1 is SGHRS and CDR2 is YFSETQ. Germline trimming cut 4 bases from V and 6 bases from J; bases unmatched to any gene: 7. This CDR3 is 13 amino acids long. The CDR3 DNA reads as TGCGCCAGCAGCCCCCCCGACAGGGTCGAGCAGTACTTC. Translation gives CASSPPDRVEQYF.

CDR3 residues: CASSSSGTVVYNSPLHF. DNA for the CDR3: TGTGCCAGCAGTTCTTCCGGGACAGTCGTCTATAATTCACCCCTCCACTTT. V and J are TRBV28 and TRBJ1-6; 7 nucleotides align to TRBD1. The CDR3 is 17 amino acids. Per the germline V gene, CDR1 is MDHEN and CDR2 is SYDVKM. The ends lost 4 bases at V and 3 bases at J; junction bases unmatched: 9.

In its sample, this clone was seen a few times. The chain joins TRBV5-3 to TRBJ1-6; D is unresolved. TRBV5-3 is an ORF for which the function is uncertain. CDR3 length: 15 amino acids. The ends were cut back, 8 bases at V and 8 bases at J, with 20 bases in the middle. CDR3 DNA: TGTGCCAGCAGCCAACGAAAAGGCGAGGATTCACCCCTCCACTTT. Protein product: CASSQRKGEDSPLHF.

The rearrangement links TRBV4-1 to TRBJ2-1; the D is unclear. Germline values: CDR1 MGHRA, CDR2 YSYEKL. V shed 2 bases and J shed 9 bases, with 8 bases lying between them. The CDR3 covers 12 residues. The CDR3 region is CASSQTVGEQFF. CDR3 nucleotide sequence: TGCGCCAGCAGCCAAACGGTCGGTGAGCAGTTCTTC.

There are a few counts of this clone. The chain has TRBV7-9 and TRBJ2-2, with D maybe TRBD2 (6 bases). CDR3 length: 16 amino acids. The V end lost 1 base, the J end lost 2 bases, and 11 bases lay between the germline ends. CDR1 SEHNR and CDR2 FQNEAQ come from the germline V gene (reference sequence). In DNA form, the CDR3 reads TGTGCCAGCAGCTTAGTGCGGGGACCCAACACCGGGGAGCTGTTTTTT. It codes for CASSLVRGPNTGELFF. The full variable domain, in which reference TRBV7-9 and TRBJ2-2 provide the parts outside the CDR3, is DTGVSQNPRHKITKRGQNVTFRCDPISEHNRLYWYRQTLGQGPEFLTYFQNEAQLEKSRLLSDRFSAERPKGSFSTLEIQRTEQGDSAMYLCASSLVRGPNTGELFFGEGSRLTVL.